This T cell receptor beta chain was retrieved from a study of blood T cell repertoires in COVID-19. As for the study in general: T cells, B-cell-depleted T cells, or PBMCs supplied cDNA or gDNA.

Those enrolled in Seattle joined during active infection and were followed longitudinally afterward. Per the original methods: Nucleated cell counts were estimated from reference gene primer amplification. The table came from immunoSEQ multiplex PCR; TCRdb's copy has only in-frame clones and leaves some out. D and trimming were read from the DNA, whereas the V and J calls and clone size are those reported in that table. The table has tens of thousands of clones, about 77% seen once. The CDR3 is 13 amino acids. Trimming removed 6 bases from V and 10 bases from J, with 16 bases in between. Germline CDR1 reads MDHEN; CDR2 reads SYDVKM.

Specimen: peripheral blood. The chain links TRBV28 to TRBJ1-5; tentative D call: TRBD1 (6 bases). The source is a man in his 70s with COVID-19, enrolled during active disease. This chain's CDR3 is CASSRQAGLPQHF. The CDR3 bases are TGTGCCAGCAGCCGACAGGCGGGCCTCCCCCAGCATTTT.